What follows is one T cell receptor (beta chain) and its context. Its antigen is currently unknown. The data belong to a study of shared clonotypes between healthy human individuals. Sequencing was performed with immunoSEQ multiplex PCR; in TCRdb, only in-frame clones are kept and a portion is missing. The sample gives approximately 250,000 clones, 65% of which show up once; 11% is in the top ten. Study-level findings and limits: Lower generation probabilities were found for non-shared clonotypes than for those shared by all four donors.

Germline CDR1 reads SGHAT; CDR2 reads FQDESV (reference sequence). This CDR3 comprises 15 residues. J was trimmed by 8 bases and V by 1 base; bases with no gene match: 5. All of the donors resided in Nashville, Tennessee, and each was a Caucasian adult. Investigators divided CD4+ cells into CD45RA+ naive and CD45RA-negative memory subsets. Material: memory CD4+ T cells sorted from blood. Sample subset: CD45RA-negative fraction. The V gene is TRBV11-1, the J gene TRBJ2-4; the match to TRBD1 covers 10 bases. The receptor was derived from a man aged 30 to 39 in good health. This CDR3 is CASSLGRTGGDIQYF. The DNA of the CDR3 is TGTGCCAGCAGCTTAGGTCGGACAGGGGGGGACATTCAGTACTTC.